Shown below are 20 T cell receptor beta chains from a single sample sequenced in a study of shared clonotypes between healthy human individuals (dated by TCRdb to about 2020). Receptor libraries were prepared by the immunoSEQ multiplex PCR assay. TCRdb carries this immuneACCESS record with in-frame sequences only. Its versions omit some clonotypes, under half of them owing to an unresolved V gene in the studies checked, with the rest unexplained. Recorded for this sample are some 1,100,000 clones; about 80% of them occurred a single time. The ten most abundant clones make up 0.5% to 0.6% of the sample. The sequencing sample was made of memory CD4+ T cells from PBMCs. The sample's cell subset or site label, decoded: CD45RA-negative fraction. The receptors shown here come from a man between 18 and 29 years old in good health. Some clones in this sample may be carry-over from other donors' samples.

For this clone: Other DNA sequences in this sample translate to the same CDR3. The V gene is TRBV20-1, the J gene TRBJ2-7; D gene unclear. Germline assignment: CDR1 DFQATT and CDR2 SNEGSKA (reference sequence). The germline V and J ends were trimmed by 3 bases and 3 bases, with 6 bases remaining between them. The CDR3 runs to 11 residues. The CDR3 sequence is CSASPRYEQYF. In nucleotides, the CDR3 is TGCAGTGCTAGTCCGCGCTACGAGCAGTACTTC.

V is TRBV9 and J is TRBJ1-2, with D possibly TRBD1 on 6 matching bases. V dropped 3 bases and J dropped 5 bases, with 11 bases sitting between them. The CDR3 runs 13 residues. Germline V gene sequence: CDR1 SGDLS, CDR2 YYNGEE. CDR3 loop: CASSGLRGYGYTF. CDR3 DNA: TGTGCCAGCAGCGGACTTAGGGGGTATGGCTACACCTTC.

The chain uses TRBV29-1 and TRBJ1-5, with TRBD1 as a possible D gene (6 bases). From germline, CDR1 is SQVTM and CDR2 ANQGSEA. The V gene lost 7 bases and the J gene lost 4 bases, with 14 bases spanning the gap. This CDR3 is 13 amino acids long. The CDR3 DNA reads TGCAGCGCCCGGGGGGGGGCGAATCAGCCCCAGCATTTT. It encodes CSARGGANQPQHF.

The rearrangement uses TRBV5-1 and TRBJ2-5; 8 bases fit TRBD2. Germline V gene data show CDR1 as SGHRS and CDR2 as YFSETQ. The CDR3 runs 15 residues. The V gene end was trimmed by 4 bases and the J gene end by 5 bases; junction bases not matched to a gene: 10. The CDR3 DNA is TGCGCCAGCAGCCCAGCCCAAGCGGGAGCGGAGACCCAGTACTTC. Encoded protein: CASSPAQAGAETQYF.

The V and J genes are TRBV5-1 and TRBJ2-3; TRBD2 aligns across 11 bases. Germline lookup yields CDR1 SGHRS and CDR2 YFSETQ. J was trimmed by 0 bases and V by 0 bases; bases with no gene match: 3. The CDR3 has 17 residues. The CDR3 DNA is TGCGCCAGCAGCTTGGGACTAGCGGGACCAAGCACAGATACGCAGTATTTT. Protein sequence: CASSLGLAGPSTDTQYF.

This clone was recorded once. CDR3 DNA sequence: TGTGCCAGCAGTCCACTACAACCGGGACTAGCGGGAGTTGGTGAGCAGTTCTTC. Amino acids: CASSPLQPGLAGVGEQFF. This chain joins TRBV27 and TRBJ2-1; 14 positions match TRBD2. V shed 5 bases, J shed 9 bases, and the junction held 15 bases outside the gene matches. The CDR3 runs 18 residues. Germline V gene data show CDR1 as MNHEY and CDR2 as SMNVEV (reference sequence).

This clone occurred once. V usage is TRBV6-1 and J usage is TRBJ2-1; 9 positions agree with TRBD2. The CDR3 is 18 amino acids. The germline gives CDR1 MNHNS, CDR2 SASEGT. V was pared by 0 bases and J by 0 bases, with 6 bases of the junction left unmatched. This CDR3 is CASSEARLAVSSYNEQFF. CDR3 bases: TGTGCCAGCAGTGAAGCTCGACTAGCGGTGAGCTCCTACAATGAGCAGTTCTTC.

This clone was detected a few times. Other DNA variants within this sample encode the same CDR3. The J gene is TRBJ2-3, the V gene TRBV20-1; D ambiguous. The CDR3 loop spans 10 amino acids. CDR1 DFQATT and CDR2 SNEGSKA come from the germline V gene (reference sequence). Trimming took off 6 bases at V and 4 bases at J, with 5 bases between the two ends. As DNA, the CDR3 is TGCAGTGCCAGGTCAGATACGCAGTATTTT. Translating it yields CSARSDTQYF.

The chain is built from TRBV11-1 and TRBJ1-4, with 9 bases aligning to TRBD1. The CDR3 loop spans 16 amino acids. The J segment lost 2 bases and the V segment lost 5 bases, leaving 6 bases of the junction unmatched. Germline loops: CDR1 SGHAT, CDR2 FQDESV (reference sequence). Here the CDR3 DNA reads TGTGCCAGCAGCAAACAGGGGGCGCTGACTAATGAAAAACTGTTTTTT. Its protein is CASSKQGALTNEKLFF.

V is TRBV7-9 and J is TRBJ2-3; 11 bases map to TRBD2. The germline CDR1 and CDR2 sequences are SEHNR and FQNEAQ (reference sequence). Trimming cost V 1 base and J 5 bases; bases outside gene matches: 8. CDR3 size: 17 residues. CDR3: CASSLGSSGRRGDTQYF. The DNA for the CDR3 is TGTGCCAGCAGCTTAGGTTCTAGCGGGAGGCGGGGAGATACGCAGTATTTT.

Notes on this clone: This specimen includes other DNA sequences encoding the same CDR3. The chain has TRBV28 and TRBJ2-3, with D unclear. V gave up 3 bases and J gave up 4 bases, with 5 bases separating them. The CDR3 spans 12 residues. The germline V gene encodes CDR1 MDHEN and CDR2 SYDVKM. The CDR3 loop reads CASSLRSDTQYF. The CDR3 DNA sequence: TGTGCCAGCAGTTTGAGGTCAGATACGCAGTATTTT.

This chain links TRBV7-8 with TRBJ2-1; D may be TRBD1 (5 bases). Trimming took off 3 bases at V and 6 bases at J, with 18 bases between the two ends. From germline, CDR1 is SGHVS and CDR2 FQNEAQ. The CDR3 is made up of 16 amino acids. The CDR3 region has the DNA TGTGCCAGCAGCTTTACGACGCGACAGAGTACCAATGAGCAGTTCTTC. Its translation: CASSFTTRQSTNEQFF.

CDR3 region: CATSPIPRGYEQYF. The CDR3 region has the DNA TGTGCCACCAGCCCGATCCCGAGGGGCTACGAGCAGTACTTC. V usage is TRBV15 and J usage is TRBJ2-7; D is perhaps TRBD1 or TRBD2 (5 bases each). From germline, CDR1 is LNHNV and CDR2 YYDKDF (reference sequence). CDR3 size: 14 residues. With 5 bases removed from V and 3 bases from J, the gap between germline ends came to 14 bases. Full variable domain (remainder filled in from reference TRBV15 and TRBJ2-7): DAMVIQNPRYQVTQFGKPVTLSCSQTLNHNVMYWYQQKSSQAPKLLFHYYDKDFNNEADTPDNFQSRRPNTSFCFLDIRSPGLGDTAMYLCATSPIPRGYEQYFGPGTRLTVT.

Comments on this clone: This CDR3 is also generated by other DNA sequences in the sample. The V gene is TRBV28, the J gene TRBJ2-7; 10 bases align to TRBD1. V shed 4 bases and J 1 base; nucleotides not matched to a gene: 4. The germline V gene has CDR1 MDHEN and CDR2 SYDVKM. This CDR3 is 15 amino acids long. The CDR3 reads CASSSRTGGSYEQYF. The CDR3 bases are TGTGCCAGCAGTTCAAGGACAGGGGGTTCCTACGAGCAGTACTTC.

The rearrangement joins TRBV5-1 to TRBJ1-1, with 10 bases identical to TRBD1. This CDR3 region has 15 residues. The germline CDR1 and CDR2 sequences are SGHRS and YFSETQ. After removal of 3 bases from V and 2 bases from J, the junction contained 4 bases not matched to a gene. Here the CDR3 DNA reads TGCGCCAGCAGCTGGGGGACAGGGGCCAACACTGAAGCTTTCTTT. Protein sequence: CASSWGTGANTEAFF.

The chain combines TRBV6-1 with TRBJ2-7, with TRBD1 matching 9 bases. The CDR3 spans 14 residues. Germline V lookup: CDR1 MNHNS, CDR2 SASEGT. V was pared by 4 bases and J by 10 bases, with 11 bases of the junction left unmatched. DNA for the CDR3: TGTGCCAGCAGTGGTGGACAGGGGAGGTTTGGACAGTACTTC. It specifies CASSGGQGRFGQYF.

A note on this clone: This CDR3 is also generated by other DNA sequences in the sample. The V call is TRBV25-1, the J call TRBJ1-1, with a tentative D call TRBD1 (6 bases). The CDR3 is 14 amino acids. V was shortened by 3 bases and J by 0 bases, with 8 bases between the two germline ends. Germline CDR1 MGHDK, CDR2 SYGVNS. The CDR3 sequence is CASSDGQLNTEAFF. CDR3 nucleotides: TGTGCCAGCAGTGATGGACAGTTGAACACTGAAGCTTTCTTT.

The V and J genes are TRBV18 and TRBJ2-1; TRBD2 matches at 11 bases. V lost 2 bases, J lost 10 bases, and 4 bases stayed unmatched. Germline lookup yields CDR1 KGHSH and CDR2 LQKENI. CDR3 length: 14 amino acids. The CDR3 is CASSPTSGRFEQFF. CDR3 sequence (DNA): TGTGCCAGCTCACCAACTAGCGGGAGATTCGAGCAGTTCTTC.

In this sample, this clone turned up a few times. The same CDR3 also results from other DNA sequences found in this sample. The V and J genes are TRBV7-9 and TRBJ1-3; a possible D gene is TRBD1 (5 bases). This CDR3 has 12 residues. V lost 2 bases, J lost 8 bases, and 7 bases lay in between. The germline gives CDR1 SEHNR, CDR2 FQNEAQ (reference sequence). The CDR3 is CASSLQGDTIYF. DNA of the CDR3: TGTGCCAGCAGCTTACAGGGTGACACCATATATTTT. The full variable domain, completed using reference TRBV7-9 and TRBJ1-3, is DTGVSQNPRHKITKRGQNVTFRCDPISEHNRLYWYRQTLGQGPEFLTYFQNEAQLEKSRLLSDRFSAERPKGSFSTLEIQRTEQGDSAMYLCASSLQGDTIYFGEGSWLTVV.

In its sample, this clone was seen once. This rearrangement joins TRBV7-2 to TRBJ2-1, with 12 nucleotides matching TRBD1. V dropped 1 base and J dropped 7; count of bases not matched to a gene: 8. The CDR3 contains 17 residues. CDR1 and CDR2 from the germline V gene are SGHTA and FQGNSA. The CDR3 loop reads CASSLGGTGGGRNEQFF. Here the CDR3 DNA reads TGTGCCAGCAGCTTAGGAGGGACAGGGGGCGGGAGAAATGAGCAGTTCTTC. The complete variable domain, with remaining parts taken from reference TRBV7-2 and TRBJ2-1, reads GAGVSQSPSNKVTEKGKDVELRCDPISGHTALYWYRQSLGQGLEFLIYFQGNSAPDKSGLPSDRFSAERTGGSVSTLTIQRTQQEDSAVYLCASSLGGTGGGRNEQFFGPGTRLTVL.